This record looks at one T cell receptor beta chain sequence and its context. The CDR3 length is 13 residues. Trimming left V 5 bases short and J 9 bases short, with 14 bases between. Per germline, CDR1 SGHVS and CDR2 FQNEAQ. This sample was included in a study of T cell responses to AZD1222 COVID-19 vaccine. Profiled with immunoSEQ multiplex PCR; TCRdb holds only in-frame clones, not every one. This table holds about 140,000 clones, 80% to 95% found once. The chain joins TRBV7-8 to TRBJ1-5; the D is unclear. The TCR comes from an adult in good health. Sequencing was performed on peripheral blood, taken on day 0 of AZD1222 vaccination. CDR3 sequence reads: CASSQFEEGPQHF. Here the CDR3 DNA reads TGTGCCAGCAGCCAATTCGAAGAGGGGCCCCAGCATTTT.